The rows below give T cell receptor beta chains drawn from one sample of a study of blood T cell repertoires in COVID-19. The repertoire was sequenced with immunoSEQ multiplex PCR; TCRdb's copy has only in-frame clones and lacks some. The sample records 150,000 to 200,000 clones, around 80% being singletons. Sequences were obtained from PBMCs or T cells enriched from blood (not recorded which). Every receptor here comes from a man aged 65-85 years who had been exposed to COVID-19. Both conserved end residues are part of each CDR3. A D gene is named only where the DNA matches it firmly. Size is omitted from some rows. Given values are once, few, many or a class for expanded clones.

clone size	V gene	D gene	J gene	CDR3 DNA	CDR3 protein
-	TRBV2	-	TRBJ1-1	TGTGCCAGCAGAGCGGGACGGATGAACACTGAAGCTTTCTTT	CASRAGRMNTEAFF
-	TRBV19	-	TRBJ1-4	TGTGCCAGTAGTATAGGAGGCAGGGTGAATGAAAAACTGTTTTTT	CASSIGGRVNEKLFF
-	TRBV6-2/TRBV6-3	-	TRBJ1-5	TGTGCCAGCAGTTACCAGGGGTCCGCATCTCCCCAGCATTTT	CASSYQGSASPQHF
-	TRBV5-4	TRBD2	TRBJ2-7	TGTGCCAGCAGTACGACTAGCGGGGTCTTCAACGAGCAGTACTTC	CASSTTSGVFNEQYF
-	TRBV5-5	-	TRBJ2-5	TGTGCCAGCAGGTCCTCCCCCGGGGGCCAAGAGACCCAGTACTTC	CASRSSPGGQETQYF
-	TRBV28	TRBD1	TRBJ2-3	TGTGCCAGCAGTTCTCCGGGACAGGGAAGTGTGGATACGCAGTATTTT	CASSSPGQGSVDTQYF
-	TRBV2	-	TRBJ1-2	TGTGCCAGCAAATTAGGGGATGAAGGCTACACCTTC	CASKLGDEGYTF
-	TRBV4-3	TRBD2	TRBJ2-7	TGCGCCAGCAGCCAAGGAACGAGCGGGAGTATATACGAGCAGTACTTC	CASSQGTSGSIYEQYF
-	TRBV2	-	TRBJ1-2	TGTGCCAGCAGTAGGACGGGGGGCTACACCTTC	CASSRTGGYTF
many	TRBV5-1	TRBD1	TRBJ2-2	TGCGCCAGCAGCCAGGGACAGGGGAACACCGGGGAGCTGTTTTTT	CASSQGQGNTGELFF
-	TRBV6-5	-	TRBJ1-5	TGTGCCAGCAGTATAGGGGGACAAGATCAGCCCCAGCATTTT	CASSIGGQDQPQHF
-	TRBV28	TRBD1	TRBJ1-3	TGTGCCAGCCTTGGACAGGGGGCGGGCGGAAACACCATATATTTT	CASLGQGAGGNTIYF
-	TRBV5-1	-	TRBJ2-1	TGCGCCAGCAGCTTGGCGGGAGTTAACAATGAGCAGTTCTTC	CASSLAGVNNEQFF
-	TRBV6-1	-	TRBJ1-4	TGTGCCAGCAGTGAAGTAGGGAGGGAAAAACTGTTTTTT	CASSEVGREKLFF
-	TRBV2	TRBD2	TRBJ2-1	TGTGCCAGCAAGCCTAGCGGGGGGGACAATGAGCAGTTCTTC	CASKPSGGDNEQFF
-	TRBV11-2	TRBD2	TRBJ2-7	TGTGCCAGCAGCTCACTGGGAGGGACGGGCTACGAGCAGTACTTC	CASSSLGGTGYEQYF
many	TRBV4-1	-	TRBJ1-1	TGCGCCAGCAGCCAGCAACAGGGCAGAGAGACTGAAGCTTTCTTT	CASSQQQGRETEAFF
few	TRBV29-1	TRBD2	TRBJ2-5	TGCAGCGTTGCGTTGGGACTAGCGGTGGGAGAGACCCAGTACTTC	CSVALGLAVGETQYF
-	TRBV2	TRBD2	TRBJ2-7	TGTGCCAGCAGTGAGGGCGGGAGAGCCCTCTCCTACGAGCAGTACTTC	CASSEGGRALSYEQYF
-	TRBV7-2	-	TRBJ1-5	TGTGCCAGCAGCTTAGGACAGGCAAGCAATCAGCCCCAGCATTTT	CASSLGQASNQPQHF
few	TRBV2	-	TRBJ2-7	TGTGCCAGCATCCTAGCAGCGGGCACGGGGTACGAGCAGTACTTC	CASILAAGTGYEQYF
-	TRBV25-1	-	TRBJ2-1	TGTGCCAGCAGCTTCTCGAGCTCCTACAATGAGCAGTTCTTC	CASSFSSSYNEQFF
-	TRBV28	-	TRBJ1-3	TGTGCCAGCAGTCCGGCTACAGCTTCTGGAAACACCATATATTTT	CASSPATASGNTIYF
-	TRBV5-1	-	TRBJ2-5	TGCGCCAGCAGCTTGCTCGATGGGTCGGGGACCCAGTACTTC	CASSLLDGSGTQYF
-	TRBV7-9	TRBD2	TRBJ2-1	TGTGCCAGCAGCTTTCGGACTAGCAATGAGCAGTTCTTC	CASSFRTSNEQFF
-	TRBV27	-	TRBJ2-7	TGTGCCAGCAGTTTCTCCGGGACACCTCTTTACGAGCAGTACTTC	CASSFSGTPLYEQYF